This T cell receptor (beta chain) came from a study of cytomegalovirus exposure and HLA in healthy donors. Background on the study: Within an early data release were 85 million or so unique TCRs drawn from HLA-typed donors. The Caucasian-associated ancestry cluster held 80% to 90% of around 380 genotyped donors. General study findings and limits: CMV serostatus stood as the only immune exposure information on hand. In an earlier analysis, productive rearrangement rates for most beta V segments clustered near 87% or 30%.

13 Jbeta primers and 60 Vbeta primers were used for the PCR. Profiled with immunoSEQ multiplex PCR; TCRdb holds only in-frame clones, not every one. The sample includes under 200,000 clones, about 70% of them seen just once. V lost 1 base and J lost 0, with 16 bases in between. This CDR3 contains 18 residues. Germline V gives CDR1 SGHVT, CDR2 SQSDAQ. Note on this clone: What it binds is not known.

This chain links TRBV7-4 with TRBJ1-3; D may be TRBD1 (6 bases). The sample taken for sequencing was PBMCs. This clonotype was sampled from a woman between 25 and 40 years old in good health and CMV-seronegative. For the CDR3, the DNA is TGTGCCAGCAGCTTAGTGTCAAACAGGGACGACTCTGGAAACACCATATATTTT. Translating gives CASSLVSNRDDSGNTIYF.